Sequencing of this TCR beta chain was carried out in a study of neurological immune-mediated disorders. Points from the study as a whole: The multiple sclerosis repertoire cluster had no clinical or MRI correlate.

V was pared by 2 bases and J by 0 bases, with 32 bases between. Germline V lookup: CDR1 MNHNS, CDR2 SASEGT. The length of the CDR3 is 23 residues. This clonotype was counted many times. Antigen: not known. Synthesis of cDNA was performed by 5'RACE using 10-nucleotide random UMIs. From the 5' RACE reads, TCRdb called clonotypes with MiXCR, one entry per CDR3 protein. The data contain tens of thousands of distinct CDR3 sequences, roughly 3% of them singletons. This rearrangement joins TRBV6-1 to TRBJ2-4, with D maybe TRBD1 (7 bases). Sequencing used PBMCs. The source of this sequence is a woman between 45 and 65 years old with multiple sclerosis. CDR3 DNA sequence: TGTGCCAGCAGTGAACGGGACAGCCCCAGGGGACTGCAGTCCCTTCTAGCCAAAAACATTCAGTACTTC. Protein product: CASSERDSPRGLQSLLAKNIQYF.